What follows are 10 T cell receptor beta chains derived from one specimen sequenced in a study of cytomegalovirus exposure and HLA in healthy donors. The protocol was immunoSEQ multiplex PCR, while the TCRdb copy is restricted to in-frame clones and leaves out a portion. This table has 150,000 to 200,000 clones, 85% appearing once. Sequencing input: PBMCs. The receptors come from a man younger than 35 in good health and CMV-seropositive.

The table lists this clone with a count of one. This sequence joins TRBV30 and TRBJ2-7; 9 bases fit TRBD1. Trimming took 2 bases from V and 1 from J; bases not matched to a gene: 12. Germline CDR1 reads GTSNPN; CDR2 reads SVGIG (reference sequence). The CDR3 length is 17 residues. This CDR3 is CAWSPQPGQGFSYEQYF. The DNA for the CDR3 is TGTGCCTGGAGTCCTCAACCGGGACAGGGTTTTTCCTACGAGCAGTACTTC.

V gene TRBV6-1 combines with J gene TRBJ1-5; TRBD1 matches 8 bases. The CDR3 is 19 residues long. Trimming cost V 3 bases and J 2 bases; bases outside gene matches: 15. CDR1 is MNHNS, CDR2 SASEGT, per germline. CDR3 residues: CASSDLKGQGAWGNQPQHF. The CDR3 region has the DNA TGTGCCAGCAGTGATTTAAAAGGGCAGGGGGCGTGGGGCAATCAGCCCCAGCATTTT.

The count of this clone is one. This rearrangement joins TRBV5-1 to TRBJ1-1, with D tentatively TRBD1 (5 bases). The CDR3 totals 15 residues. Germline V gene lookup returns CDR1 SGHRS and CDR2 YFSETQ. Between the trimmed V and J ends, which lost 0 bases and 4 bases, there was a span of 13 bases. The CDR3 DNA reads TGCGCCAGCAGCTTGGCAGCAGGGATGAGCACTGAAGCTTTCTTT. Translated, it gives CASSLAAGMSTEAFF.

The chain employs TRBV28 and TRBJ2-3; weak D call: TRBD2 (5 bases). Trimming shortened V by 6 bases and J by 0 bases, and 10 bases separated the two germline ends. This CDR3 is 14 amino acids long. Germline V gene data show CDR1 as MDHEN and CDR2 as SYDVKM. CDR3 protein: CASSTRASTDTQYF. The CDR3 coding sequence is TGTGCCAGCAGCACTAGGGCTAGCACAGATACGCAGTATTTT.

The rearrangement links TRBV28 to TRBJ2-7; D call uncertain. Between the trimmed V and J ends, which lost 5 bases and 6 bases, there was a span of 11 bases. Per the germline V gene, CDR1 is MDHEN and CDR2 is SYDVKM. CDR3 length: 12 amino acids. The CDR3 loop reads CASSDDIGEQYF. The CDR3 coding sequence is TGTGCCAGCAGTGATGACATTGGCGAGCAGTACTTC.

V and J are TRBV6-6 and TRBJ1-4; 10 bases fit TRBD1. Per the germline V gene, CDR1 is MNHNY and CDR2 is SVGAGI (reference sequence). CDR3 length equals 13 residues. Unmatched junction bases numbered 6, after V lost 10 bases and J lost 7 bases. CDR3 in DNA: TGTGCCACCTCGACAGGGGGCATTGAAAAACTGTTTTTT. It is translated as CATSTGGIEKLFF.

This clone has only one observation. The CDR3 DNA sequence: TGTGCTAGTGGTTTGGTTCCGGGACACAAGGTCTACGAGCAGTACTTC. This translates into CASGLVPGHKVYEQYF. The chain couples TRBV12-5 to TRBJ2-7; D may be TRBD1 (6 bases). The CDR3 sequence is 16 residues long. Germline values: CDR1 LGHNT, CDR2 FRNRAP. V gave up 0 bases and J gave up 3 bases, with 15 bases separating them.

The J gene is TRBJ2-3, the V gene TRBV7-3; the match to TRBD1 covers 8 bases. The germline V gene has CDR1 SGHTA and CDR2 FQGTGA. Unmatched junction bases numbered 11, after V lost 0 bases and J lost 6 bases. The CDR3 is made up of 17 amino acids. The CDR3 loop is CASSLTGSGQGRDTQYF. Here the CDR3 DNA reads TGTGCCAGCAGCTTAACGGGAAGTGGACAGGGTAGGGATACGCAGTATTTT. The whole variable domain, filled in from reference TRBV7-3 and TRBJ2-3, reads GAGVSQTPSNKVTEKGKYVELRCDPISGHTALYWYRQSLGQGPEFLIYFQGTGAADDSGLPNDRFFAVRPEGSVSTLKIQRTERGDSAVYLCASSLTGSGQGRDTQYFGPGTRLTVL.

The chain has TRBV30 and TRBJ1-1; 10 nucleotides line up with TRBD1. V lost 4 bases to trimming and J lost 4 bases; unmatched junction nucleotides: 3. Germline CDR1 reads GTSNPN; CDR2 reads SVGIG (reference sequence). The CDR3 is made up of 13 amino acids. The CDR3 sequence is CAWMGQGSTEAFF. CDR3 coding DNA: TGTGCCTGGATGGGACAGGGGAGCACTGAAGCTTTCTTT.

The chain employs TRBV6-5 and TRBJ1-6, with a tentative D call TRBD1 (6 bases). Per the germline V gene, CDR1 is MNHEY and CDR2 is SVGAGI. Trimming left V 5 bases short and J 7 bases short, with 12 bases between. This CDR3 has 14 residues. The CDR3: CASSRSGVNSPLHF. The CDR3 DNA sequence: TGTGCCAGCAGTCGGTCAGGGGTGAATTCACCCCTCCACTTT.